This record covers a single TCR beta chain. Method: immunoSEQ multiplex PCR; TCRdb's copy keeps in-frame clones and lacks some. The table has approximately 90,000 clones, around 82% seen once; the top ten hold 15% to 20%. The sample comes from a study of Ad26.COV2.S vaccination and SARS-CoV-2 variants. The CDR3 extends over 13 amino acids. Germline trimming cut 3 bases from V and 2 bases from J; bases unmatched to any gene: 2. The germline V gene encodes CDR1 SGHDT and CDR2 YYEEEE. The sequenced sample was peripheral blood, obtained after recovery from COVID-19. The origin of this receptor is a human donor who had recovered from COVID-19. V usage is TRBV5-6 and J usage is TRBJ2-7; 7 bases align to TRBD1. DNA for the CDR3: TGTGCCAGCAGCTCCGGGACAGCCTACGAGCAGTACTTC. Its translation: CASSSGTAYEQYF.